This paragraph covers one TCR beta chain sequence. The antigen it recognizes is unknown. Within one base of it there is no much larger clone, and no base qualities were kept. The data derive from a study of blood T cell repertoires in COVID-19 (dated by TCRdb to 2020 to 2022). Looking at the study overall: Samples from collaborators originated in the United States, Italy and Spain and spanned both the acute and convalescent phases of COVID-19. The prospective study material was composed of cDNA or gDNA derived from T cells, B-cell-depleted T cells, or PBMCs. The dataset comprised deeply sampled blood TCRbeta repertoires from subjects exposed to, actively infected with, or recovered from COVID-19. A freely available public database, intended as a resource for researchers studying the immune response to SARS-CoV-2, is where the repertoires were released. Samples came from the ongoing ImmuneRACE study (first 160 participants) plus 1,254 subjects from 6 global collaborators. Sample metadata almost always included a de-identified subject ID, COVID-19 status, age in years and sex. Where available, HLA class I and class II types were obtained from metadata supplied by the sample provider rather than from assay-based typing.

TCRbeta CDR3 regions were amplified from genomic DNA using the immunoSEQ Assay, a bias-controlled multiplex PCR. Turning to the authors' computational methods: The number of nucleated cells in each sample was estimated by amplification of reference gene primers within the assay. To quantify the absolute abundance of each unique TCRbeta CDR3 rearrangement, sequence reads were collapsed and filtered. Productive Simpson clonality was computed per sample as the square root of Simpson's diversity index over productive rearrangements. TCRdb retrieved this table from immuneACCESS and kept in-frame rearrangements only. Not all clones are present; in checked studies, unresolved V genes account for under half, and no reason is known for the remainder. The V and J calls and clone size were taken over from that table, and D and trimming were inferred from the DNA. The sample contains 150,000 or so clones, 90% of them found a single time. The ten largest account for roughly a sixth of the sample.

Cut back by 2 bases and 0 bases, the V and J ends lie 11 bases apart. The germline V gene sets CDR1 to SGHTA and CDR2 to FQGNSA. The CDR3 covers 15 residues, taking in both the cysteine and the phenylalanine. CDR3 DNA only is kept here, 45 bases in frame from base 1. Whole blood was collected in K2EDTA tubes by collaborating institutions according to the institutions' own protocols. For TCRbeta analysis, collaborator samples were shipped as frozen whole blood, as isolated PBMCs, or as DNA extracted from either sample type. The investigation overall reported the following: How much clinical and demographic metadata was included differed by source and by participant, and the metadata was provided uncurated.

The chain links TRBV7-2 with TRBJ2-7, with the D gene not confidently named. The material sequenced was peripheral blood. This TCR derives from a man aged 55 to 70 with active or convalescent COVID-19. The sequenced DNA is TGTGCCAGCAGCTTAAAGCGTCCCCGCTCCTACGAGCAGTACTTC. It specifies CASSLKRPRSYEQYF.